The present TCR beta chain was sequenced within a study of shared clonotypes between healthy human individuals. General study results and limits: Rarefaction analysis demonstrated incomplete sorted-subset sequencing notwithstanding large depth.

In regard to this clone: The antigen remains unidentified.

The CDR3 sequence is 16 residues long. V trimming: 4 bases; J trimming: 1 base; junction bases outside the gene matches: 10. Germline V gene data show CDR1 as SGHRS and CDR2 as YFSETQ. Measured with immunoSEQ multiplex PCR; TCRdb has only the in-frame clones, and not every one. The sample yields more than 2,000,000 clones, over 85% seen once. The chain has TRBV5-1 and TRBJ2-5; 7 nucleotides match TRBD2. The sequencing sample was made of naive CD4+ T cells from PBMCs. Subset reported: CD45RA+ positively selected. This receptor was taken from a man aged 18 to 35 in good health. Some clones in this sample may be carry-over from other donors' samples. CDR3 sequence: CASSRSPSGIQETQYF. The CDR3 DNA reads as TGCGCCAGCAGCCGTTCGCCCAGCGGGATCCAAGAGACCCAGTACTTC.